What follows are 4 T cell receptor beta chains derived from one specimen sequenced in a study of shared clonotypes between healthy human individuals. Profiling relied on immunoSEQ multiplex PCR, and the TCRdb table lists in-frame clones only, not all of them. The sample shows over 95,000 clones, around 73% of them seen only once. The specimen sequenced was memory CD8+ T cells sorted from blood. Subset indicated: CD45RO+ cells pooled with CCR7-negative TemRA cells. The receptors were sampled from a woman under 40 in good health.

The chain is built from TRBV7-2 and TRBJ1-5; D not certain. CDR1 and CDR2 (germline): SGHTA, FQGNSA. V lost 1 base, J lost 0 bases, and 7 bases lay in between. The CDR3 contains 15 residues. CDR3 sequence reads: CASSLVTDSNQPQHF. In nucleotides, the CDR3 is TGTGCCAGCAGCTTAGTTACGGATAGCAATCAGCCCCAGCATTTT.

The chain uses TRBV5-6 and TRBJ2-7; 8 nucleotides agree with TRBD1. The CDR3 has 12 residues. Germline CDR1 SGHDT, CDR2 YYEEEE. Trimming cost V 5 bases and J 6 bases; bases outside gene matches: 4. In DNA form, the CDR3 reads TGTGCCAGCAGGGAAGGGACAGGCGAGCAGTACTTC. Protein product: CASREGTGEQYF.

This clone was found a few times. This sequence joins TRBV28 and TRBJ1-1, with D possibly TRBD1 on 5 matching bases. The V end lost 6 bases, the J end lost 6 bases, and 23 bases lay between the germline ends. Germline assignment: CDR1 MDHEN and CDR2 SYDVKM. The CDR3 totals 16 residues. This CDR3 reads CASSFVLGEGISEAFF. CDR3 DNA: TGTGCCAGCAGCTTCGTCCTGGGGGAGGGCATCTCTGAAGCTTTCTTT.

This clone was observed at least ten times. The same CDR3 also results from other DNA sequences found in this sample. This chain connects TRBV7-9 to TRBJ2-7; D is uncertain. The CDR3 is made up of 13 amino acids. Deletions cut 1 base from V and 3 bases from J, with 7 bases between. The germline gives CDR1 SEHNR, CDR2 FQNEAQ (reference sequence). For the CDR3, the DNA is TGTGCCAGCAGCTTAGGACCGAACTACGAGCAGTACTTC. Translated: CASSLGPNYEQYF.